Each of the 26 T cell receptor beta chains below was sequenced from the same sample in a study of blood T cell repertoires in COVID-19. Sequenced by immunoSEQ multiplex PCR; TCRdb stores in-frame clones only, minus some. The sample lists around 61,000 clones; approximately 78% were seen once. Sequencing used peripheral blood. These receptors originate from an elderly man with acute or convalescent COVID-19.

This clone was found once. The chain links TRBV2 to TRBJ1-3, with a tentative D call TRBD1 (5 bases). Trimming cost V 4 bases and J 3 bases, with 10 bases left between them. Germline assignment: CDR1 SNHLY and CDR2 FYNNEI. The CDR3 runs to 14 residues. The CDR3 is CASSGTQGGNTIYF. CDR3 DNA: TGTGCCAGCAGTGGGACGCAGGGTGGAAACACCATATATTTT.

The chain links TRBV4-1 to TRBJ2-1; D is unresolved. CDR3 length equals 15 residues. Looked up from germline, CDR1 is MGHRA and CDR2 is YSYEKL. V was trimmed by 1 base and J by 0 bases, leaving 7 bases between them. CDR3 amino acids: CASSQGPSSYNEQFF. The CDR3 DNA follows: TGCGCCAGCAGCCAAGGCCCTAGCTCCTACAATGAGCAGTTCTTC.

This clone was picked up a small number of times. The chain combines TRBV28 with TRBJ1-5; 7 positions agree with TRBD1. The germline CDR1 and CDR2 sequences are MDHEN and SYDVKM. Unmatched junction bases numbered 9, after V lost 6 bases and J lost 7 bases. This CDR3 is built from 14 residues. This CDR3 reads CASSKEGAYQPQHF. The CDR3 DNA reads as TGTGCCAGCAGCAAAGAGGGGGCATACCAGCCCCAGCATTTT.

This clone was detected only once. J is TRBJ2-6 and V is TRBV29-1; 7 nucleotides line up with TRBD1. The CDR3 covers 15 residues. CDR1 is SQVTM, CDR2 ANQGSEA, per germline. The V gene end was trimmed by 5 bases and the J gene end by 0 bases; junction bases not matched to a gene: 4. The DNA for the CDR3 is TGCAGCGTTAGGTCAGGGGGCTCTGGGGCCAACGTCCTGACTTTC. Amino acid sequence: CSVRSGGSGANVLTF.

The chain uses TRBV15 and TRBJ2-3; TRBD2 agrees at 11 bases. J gave up 5 bases and V 3 bases, and 4 bases lay outside the gene matches. Germline V CDR1 and CDR2: LNHNV, YYDKDF (reference sequence). This CDR3 contains 15 residues. The CDR3 here is CATSSILAGGDTQYF. The CDR3 DNA is TGTGCCACCAGCAGTATTCTAGCGGGAGGAGATACGCAGTATTTT.

This chain uses TRBV2 with TRBJ2-5; D perhaps matches TRBD2 (5 bases). This CDR3 is built from 13 residues. V was shortened by 8 bases and J by 0 bases, with 10 bases between the two germline ends. CDR1 and CDR2 from the germline V gene are SNHLY and FYNNEI. The CDR3 sequence: CASSQEDQETQYF. In DNA form, the CDR3 reads TGTGCCAGCTCCCAGGAGGACCAAGAGACCCAGTACTTC.

The table lists this clone with a count of one. The chain has TRBV5-1 and TRBJ2-3, with 7 bases lining up with TRBD2. Germline V gives CDR1 SGHRS, CDR2 YFSETQ. With 4 bases clipped from V and 6 bases from J, the junction kept 8 bases outside the gene matches. The CDR3 sequence is 14 residues long. CDR3 sequence reads: CASSQAGSLDTQYF. The CDR3 DNA reads TGCGCCAGCAGCCAAGCGGGGTCGCTGGATACGCAGTATTTT.

The CDR3 nucleotides are TGTGCCAGCAGCTCCGCGTCGACTCCAAATCAGCCCCAGCATTTT. Its protein is CASSSASTPNQPQHF. This rearrangement joins TRBV6-5 to TRBJ1-5; no firm D call. V was cut by 6 bases and J by 4 bases, with 16 bases left in between. The CDR3 loop spans 15 amino acids. Germline V gene data show CDR1 as MNHEY and CDR2 as SVGAGI.

The J gene is TRBJ2-5, the V gene TRBV3-1 (or the pseudogene TRBV3-2), with TRBD1 as a possible D gene (6 bases). This CDR3 comprises 14 residues. Looked up from germline, CDR1 is LGHDT and CDR2 is YNNKEL (reference sequence). V was pared by 1 base and J by 5 bases, with 11 bases between. The CDR3 here is CASSQVLGAETQYF. The CDR3 bases are TGTGCCAGCAGCCAAGTGTTGGGGGCCGAGACCCAGTACTTC.

This sequence joins TRBV7-2 and TRBJ1-6; weak D call: TRBD1 (6 bases). The germline V and J ends were trimmed by 2 bases and 6 bases, with 11 bases remaining between them. The CDR3 is 15 amino acids. The germline V gene has CDR1 SGHTA and CDR2 FQGNSA. CDR3 sequence reads: CASSLTLGANSPLHF. The CDR3 nucleotides are TGTGCCAGCAGCTTAACCCTGGGGGCTAATTCACCCCTCCACTTT.

The chain is built from TRBV24-1 and TRBJ2-3; a weak D match, TRBD2 (6 bases). Trimming left V 6 bases short and J 0 bases short, with 9 bases between. Germline V gives CDR1 KGHDR, CDR2 SFDVKD. This CDR3 is built from 14 residues. The CDR3 DNA follows: TGTGCCACCAGTCGGGCGGGGAGCACAGATACGCAGTATTTT. Its translation is CATSRAGSTDTQYF.

The gene calls are TRBV24-1 and TRBJ2-1, with 14 bases lining up with TRBD2. J was trimmed by 2 bases and V by 5 bases; bases with no gene match: 4. The germline gives CDR1 KGHDR, CDR2 SFDVKD. The CDR3 has 17 residues. The CDR3 protein is CATSARGLAGAYNEQFF. DNA of the CDR3: TGTGCCACCAGTGCAAGGGGACTAGCGGGAGCCTACAATGAGCAGTTCTTC.

J is TRBJ2-7 and V is TRBV6-2 or TRBV6-3; 7 nucleotides agree with TRBD2. J gave up 0 bases and V 0 bases, and 5 bases lay outside the gene matches. The CDR3 runs 16 residues. Germline values: CDR1 MNHEY, CDR2 SVGEGT. The CDR3 loop is CASSYSVAGNSYEQYF. DNA of the CDR3: TGTGCCAGCAGTTACTCGGTAGCGGGCAACTCCTACGAGCAGTACTTC.

CDR3 nucleotide sequence: TGTGCCAGTAGTACAGGGGGGAACACCGGGGAGCTGTTTTTT. Amino acids: CASSTGGNTGELFF. The rearrangement joins TRBV19 to TRBJ2-2, with TRBD1 matching 7 bases. Germline lookup yields CDR1 LNHDA and CDR2 SQIVND (reference sequence). This CDR3 region has 14 residues. Germline trimming cut 4 bases from V and 1 base from J; bases unmatched to any gene: 0. Full variable domain (remainder filled in from reference TRBV19 and TRBJ2-2): DGGITQSPKYLFRKEGQNVTLSCEQNLNHDAMYWYRQDPGQGLRLIYYSQIVNDFQKGDIAEGYSVSREKKESFPLTVTSAQKNPTAFYLCASSTGGNTGELFFGEGSRLTVL.

The chain uses TRBV6-6 and TRBJ1-5; 8 bases align to TRBD1. V lost 6 bases and J lost 6; bases outside the gene matches: 4. The CDR3 contains 13 residues. Germline lookup yields CDR1 MNHNY and CDR2 SVGAGI (reference sequence). This chain's CDR3 is CASRTGVGQPQHF. The CDR3 nucleotides read TGTGCCAGCAGGACAGGGGTAGGTCAGCCCCAGCATTTT.

J is TRBJ2-2 and V is TRBV5-1; perhaps TRBD2 as D (5 bases). Germline V gene data show CDR1 as SGHRS and CDR2 as YFSETQ. The CDR3 runs 15 residues. V lost 4 bases and J lost 2, with 12 bases in between. CDR3: CASSEDFTNTGELFF. CDR3 nucleotides: TGCGCCAGCAGCGAGGACTTCACTAACACCGGGGAGCTGTTTTTT.

The rearrangement links TRBV7-9 to TRBJ2-7; 11 bases agree with TRBD2. Germline V gene data show CDR1 as SEHNR and CDR2 as FQNEAQ (reference sequence). The V segment lost 4 bases and the J segment 4 bases; nucleotides outside the gene matches: 12. The CDR3 has 17 amino acids. The CDR3 loop reads CASSSNIAGGPRYEQYF. The CDR3 bases are TGTGCCAGCAGCTCTAATATAGCGGGAGGGCCTCGATACGAGCAGTACTTC.

The chain employs TRBV9 and TRBJ1-2; no firm D call. The V gene lost 0 bases and the J gene lost 0 bases, with 6 bases spanning the gap. Germline V gene data show CDR1 as SGDLS and CDR2 as YYNGEE. The CDR3 extends over 14 amino acids. CDR3 nucleotide sequence: TGTGCCAGCAGCGTAGATAATTCTAACTATGGCTACACCTTC. Residues: CASSVDNSNYGYTF. Drawing the rest from reference TRBV9 and TRBJ1-2, the complete variable domain is DSGVTQTPKHLITATGQRVTLRCSPRSGDLSVYWYQQSLDQGLQFLIQYYNGEERAKGNILERFSAQQFPDLHSELNLSSLELGDSALYFCASSVDNSNYGYTFGSGTRLTVV.

The V gene is TRBV7-9, the J gene TRBJ2-7; unclear D gene. The germline V gene encodes CDR1 SEHNR and CDR2 FQNEAQ (reference sequence). V lost 6 bases and J 0 bases, leaving 6 bases between the germline ends. The length of the CDR3 is 12 residues. CDR3 amino acids: CASSSFSYEQYF. The CDR3 DNA reads TGTGCCAGCAGTTCCTTCTCCTACGAGCAGTACTTC.

The chain employs TRBV5-1 and TRBJ2-3; 10 nucleotides match TRBD2. The J segment lost 0 bases and the V segment lost 4 bases, leaving 14 bases of the junction unmatched. The CDR3 is 19 amino acids. Germline-derived CDR1 and CDR2 are SGHRS and YFSETQ. The CDR3 nucleotides are TGCGCCAGCAGCATTTATCTAGCGGGAGTGGGAACTAGCACAGATACGCAGTATTTT. The encoded protein is CASSIYLAGVGTSTDTQYF.

J is TRBJ2-7 and V is TRBV2; 11 positions agree with TRBD2. CDR1 is SNHLY, CDR2 FYNNEI, per germline. CDR3 length equals 13 residues. With V trimmed by 11 bases and J by 3 bases, 6 bases remained unmatched. The CDR3 DNA reads as TGTGCCGGCCGACTAGCGGGGTTCTACGAGCAGTACTTC. This translates into CAGRLAGFYEQYF.

The chain carries TRBV5-1 and TRBJ2-2; 11 bases are a match to TRBD2. Per the germline V gene, CDR1 is SGHRS and CDR2 is YFSETQ. V lost 0 bases, J lost 3 bases, and 4 bases stayed unmatched. The CDR3 is made up of 17 amino acids. CDR3: CASSLELAGVYTGELFF. Here the CDR3 DNA reads TGCGCCAGCAGCTTGGAACTAGCGGGAGTGTACACCGGGGAGCTGTTTTTT.

The chain joins TRBV5-8 to TRBJ1-5; maybe TRBD1 (6 bases). This CDR3 is 14 amino acids long. Trimming cost V 2 bases and J 6 bases, with 12 bases left between them. Per germline, CDR1 SGHTS and CDR2 YDEGEE. The CDR3 here is CASSLLQGFQPQHF. CDR3 DNA: TGTGCCAGCAGCTTACTACAGGGTTTTCAGCCCCAGCATTTT.

The chain carries TRBV11-1 and TRBJ1-2; TRBD1 agrees at 9 bases. V lost 4 bases to trimming and J lost 4 bases; unmatched junction nucleotides: 1. Per the germline V gene, CDR1 is SGHAT and CDR2 is FQDESV (reference sequence). CDR3 size: 13 residues. In nucleotides, the CDR3 is TGTGCCAGCAGCTCACAGGGGGCCTATGGCTACACCTTC. It is translated as CASSSQGAYGYTF.

The chain links TRBV18 to TRBJ2-7, with D possibly TRBD2 on 5 matching bases. The germline V gene encodes CDR1 KGHSH and CDR2 LQKENI. V shed 2 bases and J shed 0 bases, with 11 bases lying between them. The CDR3 contains 15 residues. As DNA, the CDR3 is TGTGCCAGCTCACCAATGGAGGCAGCCTCCTACGAGCAGTACTTC. Translating it yields CASSPMEAASYEQYF. Filled out from reference TRBV18 and TRBJ2-7, the complete variable domain reads NAGVMQNPRHLVRRRGQEARLRCSPMKGHSHVYWYRQLPEEGLKFMVYLQKENIIDESGMPKERFSAEFPKEGPSILRIQQVVRGDSAAYFCASSPMEAASYEQYFGPGTRLTVT.

The chain uses TRBV5-1 and TRBJ2-1, with D perhaps TRBD1 (6 bases). The V gene lost 4 bases and the J gene lost 4 bases, with 12 bases spanning the gap. Per the germline V gene, CDR1 is SGHRS and CDR2 is YFSETQ. This CDR3 comprises 14 residues. The CDR3 DNA reads as TGCGCCAGCAGCCTCCGGGACATATACAATGAGCAGTTCTTC. Its translation: CASSLRDIYNEQFF.